Following are 20 T cell receptor beta chains from one sample sequenced in a study of blood T cell repertoires in COVID-19 (dated by TCRdb to 2019 to 2021). The library relied on the immunoSEQ multiplex PCR assay. TCRdb carries this immuneACCESS record with in-frame sequences only. Its versions omit some clonotypes, under half of them owing to an unresolved V gene in the studies checked, with the rest unexplained. This sample is represented by some 200,000 clones; approximately 86% of them were singletons. The ten largest clonotypes hold around 1.3% of the sample. The sample comprised peripheral blood. The receptors stem from a woman aged 25-40 years with COVID-19, enrolled during active disease.

The CDR3: CASSVPSGGQETQYF. DNA of the CDR3: TGTGCCAGCAGCGTACCTAGCGGGGGTCAAGAGACCCAGTACTTC. This sequence joins TRBV9 and TRBJ2-5; the match to TRBD2 covers 10 bases. Germline values: CDR1 SGDLS, CDR2 YYNGEE. The CDR3 is 15 residues long. Trimming cost V 1 base and J 2 bases; bases outside gene matches: 2.

The gene calls are TRBV10-3 and TRBJ2-3, with a tentative D call TRBD2 (5 bases). CDR1 is ENHRY, CDR2 SYGVKD, per germline. Trimming shortened V by 5 bases and J by 1 base, and 10 bases separated the two germline ends. This CDR3 is 14 amino acids long. The CDR3 is CAISPKGGTDTQYF. CDR3 nucleotide sequence: TGTGCCATCAGTCCTAAGGGAGGCACAGATACGCAGTATTTT.

This clone was seen more than once but under ten times. The chain recombines TRBV7-9 with TRBJ2-7; 10 nucleotides agree with TRBD1. The CDR3 spans 15 residues. Germline values: CDR1 SEHNR, CDR2 FQNEAQ (reference sequence). J gave up 3 bases and V 5 bases, and 7 bases lay outside the gene matches. The chain's CDR3 is CASSLGQGVNYEQYF. The DNA of the CDR3 is TGTGCCAGCAGCCTCGGACAGGGGGTAAACTACGAGCAGTACTTC.

J is TRBJ1-5 and V is TRBV19, with TRBD1 matching over 8 bases. The CDR3 totals 13 residues. Germline V gives CDR1 LNHDA, CDR2 SQIVND (reference sequence). The junction had 1 base not matched to a gene; V was cut back by 5 bases and J by 4 bases. The DNA of the CDR3 is TGTGCCAGTAGTCGGGACAGGAATCAGCCCCAGCATTTT. Its protein is CASSRDRNQPQHF. Full variable domain (outside the CDR3, taken from reference TRBV19 and TRBJ1-5): DGGITQSPKYLFRKEGQNVTLSCEQNLNHDAMYWYRQDPGQGLRLIYYSQIVNDFQKGDIAEGYSVSREKKESFPLTVTSAQKNPTAFYLCASSRDRNQPQHFGDGTRLSIL.

J is TRBJ1-2 and V is TRBV27; 7 bases map to TRBD1. The CDR3 extends over 15 amino acids. Trimming took 5 bases from V and 2 from J; bases not matched to a gene: 8. CDR1 and CDR2 (germline): MNHEY, SMNVEV (reference sequence). CDR3 bases: TGTGCCAGCAGTCTGAGGACAGGCAGAAACTATGGCTACACCTTC. Translation gives CASSLRTGRNYGYTF.

This chain uses TRBV4-1 with TRBJ2-1, with D maybe TRBD1 (6 bases). In germline, CDR1 is MGHRA, CDR2 YSYEKL. Trimming took 3 bases from V and 13 from J, leaving 10 bases between them. The CDR3 runs to 11 residues. Here the CDR3 reads CASSHGQTQFF. For the CDR3, the DNA is TGCGCCAGCAGCCACGGACAGACTCAGTTCTTC.

J is TRBJ2-6 and V is TRBV30, with D hard to call. The CDR3 totals 14 residues. The V end was cut by 1 base, the J end by 2 bases, with 6 bases between. The germline V gene has CDR1 GTSNPN and CDR2 SVGIG (reference sequence). DNA for the CDR3: TGTGCCTGGAGTGACACCCCTGGGGCCAACGTCCTGACTTTC. It yields the protein CAWSDTPGANVLTF.

With respect to this clone: This sample includes further DNA sequences coding for the same CDR3. This chain joins TRBV27 and TRBJ1-2, with D perhaps TRBD1 (6 bases). Trimming removed 6 bases from V and 2 bases from J, with 10 bases in between. Germline CDR1 is MNHEY and CDR2 is SMNVEV (reference sequence). The CDR3 is 13 amino acids. The CDR3 sequence is CASSSTGNYGYTF. The CDR3 DNA follows: TGTGCCAGCAGCAGTACAGGGAACTATGGCTACACCTTC.

The chain recombines TRBV2 with TRBJ1-5, with unresolved D. V lost 6 bases to trimming and J lost 3 bases, with 12 bases between them. CDR1 and CDR2 (germline): SNHLY, FYNNEI. The CDR3 is 14 residues long. For the CDR3, the DNA is TGTGCCAGCAGCCCCGAGGGTAACAATCAGCCCCAGCATTTT. Translating gives CASSPEGNNQPQHF.

The chain joins TRBV24-1 to TRBJ2-2, with D perhaps matching TRBD1 (6 bases). Germline CDR1 and CDR2: KGHDR and SFDVKD. V lost 3 bases, J lost 5 bases, and 12 bases lay in between. The CDR3 spans 15 residues. CDR3 amino acids: CATSDTGSQTGELFF. As DNA, the CDR3 is TGTGCCACCAGTGATACAGGGAGTCAGACCGGGGAGCTGTTTTTT.

The CDR3 bases are TGTGCCACCAGACATAGCCGGGGGAACACTGAAGCTTTCTTT. It specifies CATRHSRGNTEAFF. This chain links TRBV24-1 with TRBJ1-1; no firm D call. CDR3 length: 14 residues. V was shortened by 7 bases and J by 1 base, with 12 bases between the two germline ends. Germline V CDR1 and CDR2: KGHDR, SFDVKD.

The V and J genes are TRBV4-3 and TRBJ2-7; 9 bases are a match to TRBD1. The trim removed 1 base at V and 3 bases at J, leaving 1 base unmatched. CDR1 is LGHNA and CDR2 is YSLEER in the germline V gene. This CDR3 region has 14 residues. The CDR3 sequence: CASSQGTGVYEQYF. The CDR3, as DNA: TGCGCCAGCAGCCAAGGGACAGGGGTCTACGAGCAGTACTTC.

A few counts support this clone. The J gene is TRBJ1-1, the V gene TRBV3-1 (or the pseudogene TRBV3-2); TRBD1 matches 9 bases. Germline V CDR1 and CDR2: LGHDT, YNNKEL (reference sequence). Unmatched junction bases numbered 3, after V lost 4 bases and J lost 3 bases. The CDR3 runs 14 residues. CDR3 nucleotides: TGTGCCAGCAGCCGACAGGGGGACCACACTGAAGCTTTCTTT. This sequence encodes CASSRQGDHTEAFF.

V usage is TRBV15 and J usage is TRBJ2-7; TRBD1 matches 7 bases. Germline V gives CDR1 LNHNV, CDR2 YYDKDF (reference sequence). The CDR3 loop spans 14 amino acids. Losses at the gene ends were 3 bases for V and 6 bases for J; bases not matched to a gene: 8. The CDR3 loop reads CATSRGDSGSEQYF. The CDR3 coding sequence is TGTGCCACCAGCAGGGGGGACAGTGGGTCCGAGCAGTACTTC. Combining the CDR3 with reference TRBV15 and TRBJ2-7 gives the whole variable domain DAMVIQNPRYQVTQFGKPVTLSCSQTLNHNVMYWYQQKSSQAPKLLFHYYDKDFNNEADTPDNFQSRRPNTSFCFLDIRSPGLGDTAMYLCATSRGDSGSEQYFGPGTRLTVT.

About this clone: Other DNA sequences from this sample encode an identical CDR3 as well. This chain joins TRBV7-9 and TRBJ1-2, with TRBD1 as a possible D gene (5 bases). The CDR3 loop spans 14 amino acids. V dropped 1 base and J dropped 2 bases, with 8 bases sitting between them. CDR1 SEHNR and CDR2 FQNEAQ come from the germline V gene (reference sequence). CDR3 sequence (DNA): TGTGCCAGCAGCTTAGAAGGGGCAAACTATGGCTACACCTTC. It codes for CASSLEGANYGYTF. The full variable domain, with the rest looked up from reference TRBV7-9 and TRBJ1-2, is DTGVSQNPRHKITKRGQNVTFRCDPISEHNRLYWYRQTLGQGPEFLTYFQNEAQLEKSRLLSDRFSAERPKGSFSTLEIQRTEQGDSAMYLCASSLEGANYGYTFGSGTRLTVV.

The chain employs TRBV18 and TRBJ1-1; 8 bases fit TRBD1. With 6 bases clipped from V and 5 bases from J, the junction kept 14 bases outside the gene matches. Germline CDR1 is KGHSH and CDR2 is LQKENI. This CDR3 has 16 amino acids. Here the CDR3 DNA reads TGTGCCAGCTCTCAGGACAGGGTGAGAGGGGGGACTGAAGCTTTCTTT. Amino acids: CASSQDRVRGGTEAFF.

The rearrangement links TRBV7-8 to TRBJ1-2; no definite D call. The V and J ends lost 0 bases and 7 bases respectively, with 12 bases between them. CDR1 is SGHVS and CDR2 is FQNEAQ in the germline V gene. The CDR3 is made up of 14 amino acids. The CDR3 protein is CASSLAQLLGGYTF. CDR3 in DNA: TGTGCCAGCAGCTTAGCACAGCTACTAGGTGGCTACACCTTC.

The chain recombines TRBV28 with TRBJ1-5; TRBD1 matches at 7 bases. The CDR3 loop spans 17 amino acids. Trimming cost V 4 bases and J 0 bases; bases outside gene matches: 9. Germline V lookup: CDR1 MDHEN, CDR2 SYDVKM. CDR3 sequence: CASSSQTGQASNQPQHF. Here the CDR3 DNA reads TGTGCCAGCAGTTCTCAAACCGGACAGGCTAGCAATCAGCCCCAGCATTTT.

J is TRBJ2-7 and V is TRBV7-2; TRBD2 matches at 7 bases. Losses at the gene ends were 7 bases for V and 2 bases for J; bases not matched to a gene: 11. The germline V gene has CDR1 SGHTA and CDR2 FQGNSA. CDR3 length: 15 amino acids. The CDR3 sequence: CASTLGGRGTYEQYF. DNA of the CDR3: TGTGCCAGCACCTTGGGCGGGAGAGGAACCTACGAGCAGTACTTC.

V usage is TRBV7-2 and J usage is TRBJ1-1; D is possibly TRBD1 (6 bases). Trimming removed 5 bases from V and 7 bases from J, with 14 bases in between. The CDR3 consists of 13 residues. The germline V gene encodes CDR1 SGHTA and CDR2 FQGNSA. The CDR3 loop reads CASSETGFGEAFF. CDR3 DNA: TGTGCCAGCAGCGAGACAGGTTTTGGTGAAGCTTTCTTT.